One and the same sample provided the 18 T cell receptor beta chains below, sequenced in a study of vaccination and CD4 T cells after COVID-19. The antigens of these receptors remain unknown. This sample's treatment: roughly 10-day PBMC culture with coronavirus spike peptide pools or control peptides (ViraFEST assay). The study sequenced cultured CD4+ T cell DNA using the Oncomine TCR Beta short-read assay. MiXCR, run by TCRdb on the PCR reads, gives a single entry per CDR3 protein. Of about 11,000 distinct CDR3 sequences detected, roughly 30% appear once; the ten largest clones hold more than 8%. The sequencing input was CD4+ T cells from blood, cultured in vitro. These receptors were collected from a human donor who had recovered from COVID-19.

Sample share makes this clonotype large. The J gene is TRBJ2-1, the V gene TRBV20-1; TRBD2 aligns across 11 bases. This CDR3 is built from 15 residues. Germline lookup yields CDR1 DFQATT and CDR2 SNEGSKA (reference sequence). With V trimmed by 1 base and J by 6 bases, 5 bases remained unmatched. The CDR3 sequence: CSARVRLAGGNEQFF. CDR3 DNA: TGCAGTGCTAGAGTAAGGCTAGCGGGGGGCAATGAGCAGTTCTTC.

The CDR3 DNA follows: TGCGCAGTGCTAGAGGGAAGGCCATCCTTCGATGGCTACACCTTC. Translation: CAVLEGRPSFDGYTF. This chain links TRBV20-1 with TRBJ1-2; D uncertain. Germline V gene lookup returns CDR1 DFQATT and CDR2 SNEGSKA (reference sequence). CDR3 length: 15 residues.

The chain links TRBV6-1 to TRBJ1-5, with 7 bases matching TRBD1. V dropped 0 bases and J dropped 6; count of bases not matched to a gene: 5. The CDR3 totals 15 residues. Germline-derived CDR1 and CDR2 are MNHNS and SASEGT. Here the CDR3 reads CASSEAGGGGQPQHF. CDR3 coding DNA: TGTGCCAGCAGTGAAGCGGGAGGGGGCGGTCAGCCCCAGCATTTT.

V and J are TRBV7-2 and TRBJ2-5; TRBD2 matches 10 bases. Germline V gene sequence: CDR1 SGHTA, CDR2 FQGNSA. This CDR3 is 15 amino acids long. V lost 5 bases and J lost 5; bases outside the gene matches: 8. The CDR3 DNA reads as TGTGCCAGCAGCACTCCTAGCGGGGGACTCGAGACCCAGTACTTC. It codes for CASSTPSGGLETQYF.

Judged by abundance, this clonotype is medium-sized. The CDR3 nucleotides are TGCAGTGCCCCGACGGACTCCTATAATTCACCCCTCCACTTT. Encoded protein: CSAPTDSYNSPLHF. This chain uses TRBV20-1 with TRBJ1-6, with D unclear. Deletions cut 6 bases from V and 0 bases from J, with 9 bases between. This CDR3 is 14 amino acids long. Germline-derived CDR1 and CDR2 are DFQATT and SNEGSKA (reference sequence).

This clonotype was found once. This chain links TRBV9 with TRBJ1-1; the D gene is possibly TRBD1 (6 bases). From germline, CDR1 is SGDLS and CDR2 YYNGEE. The CDR3 runs 15 residues. Between the trimmed V and J ends, which lost 0 bases and 4 bases, there was a span of 13 bases. CDR3 region: CASSVGTATITEAFF. The CDR3 DNA sequence: TGTGCCAGCAGCGTAGGGACAGCTACTATCACTGAAGCTTTCTTT.

In nucleotides, the CDR3 is TGTGCCATTTCGAAGACAGGGGACACTGAAGCTTTCTTT. Its translation: CAISKTGDTEAFF. The rearrangement uses TRBV6-1 and TRBJ1-1, with TRBD1 identical over 8 bases. Germline CDR1 MNHNS, CDR2 SASEGT. There are 13 residues in the CDR3. Germline trimming cut 10 bases from V and 3 bases from J; bases unmatched to any gene: 7.

The CDR3: CATSKAGLQETQYF. CDR3 coding DNA: TGTGCCACGAGTAAGGCCGGGTTGCAAGAGACCCAGTACTTC. The chain links TRBV6-1 to TRBJ2-5; unclear D gene. This CDR3 has 14 amino acids. The V gene's germline CDR1 is MNHNS and CDR2 SASEGT. V lost 10 bases to trimming and J lost 2 bases, with 17 bases between them.

The chain couples TRBV7-9 to TRBJ1-2; TRBD1 agrees at 12 bases. The CDR3 loop spans 16 amino acids. The trim removed 4 bases at V and 8 bases at J, leaving 11 bases unmatched. Per germline, CDR1 SEHNR and CDR2 FQNEAQ (reference sequence). The CDR3 bases are TGTGCCAGCAGCTCTCCCGGGACAGGGGGCGCTTGGGGCTACACCTTC. Amino acid sequence: CASSSPGTGGAWGYTF.

This chain connects TRBV6-1 to TRBJ2-7; tentatively, D is TRBD1 or TRBD2 (5 bases each). Trimming cost V 6 bases and J 1 base, with 16 bases left between them. The CDR3 consists of 15 residues. Germline V gene data show CDR1 as MNHNS and CDR2 as SASEGT. The CDR3 DNA follows: TGTGCCAGCAGACCACGGCAGGGACGATCCTACGAGCAGTACTTC. Translating gives CASRPRQGRSYEQYF.

This clonotype was observed a handful of times. The chain couples TRBV10-2 to TRBJ2-7, with 7 positions matching TRBD1. The CDR3 consists of 13 residues. Germline values: CDR1 WSHSY, CDR2 SAAADI. V lost 6 bases and J lost 3; bases outside the gene matches: 5. CDR3 coding DNA: TGCGCCAGCAGCCGGGACAGCAACTACGAGCAGTACTTC. Protein: CASSRDSNYEQYF.

The V call is TRBV6-2 or TRBV6-3, the J call TRBJ2-1, with 8 bases aligning to TRBD2. V trimming: 8 bases; J trimming: 5 bases; junction bases outside the gene matches: 8. CDR1 is MNHEY and CDR2 is SVGEGT in the germline V gene. The CDR3 is made up of 14 amino acids. CDR3 in DNA: TGTGCCAGCCGGGAGGGTGGATACAACAATGAGCAGTTCTTC. The encoded protein is CASREGGYNNEQFF.

This rearrangement joins TRBV11-3 to TRBJ2-5; 11 nucleotides align to TRBD2. The CDR3 is made up of 15 amino acids. Germline V gene lookup returns CDR1 SGHNT and CDR2 YENEEA. After removal of 5 bases from V and 2 bases from J, the junction contained 4 bases not matched to a gene. CDR3 sequence (DNA): TGTGCCAGCAGCCGTGGGACTAGCGGACAAGAGACCCAGTACTTC. Its translation is CASSRGTSGQETQYF.

This clonotype was recorded a few times. J is TRBJ1-1 and V is TRBV19; 9 bases line up with TRBD1. CDR1 and CDR2 (germline): LNHDA, SQIVND (reference sequence). J gave up 3 bases and V 5 bases, and 7 bases lay outside the gene matches. The CDR3 is 15 residues long. CDR3 nucleotides: TGTGCCAGTAGTGCCTTTACAGGGGGCCACACTGAAGCTTTCTTT. It translates to CASSAFTGGHTEAFF.

A few counts support this clonotype. This sequence joins TRBV7-2 and TRBJ2-5; D possibly corresponds to TRBD2 (5 bases). There are 16 residues in the CDR3. Germline CDR1 is SGHTA and CDR2 is FQGNSA. The V and J ends lost 1 base and 0 bases respectively, with 12 bases between them. For the CDR3, the DNA is TGTGCCAGCAGCTTAGTAGGACTCTCGTACCAAGAGACCCAGTACTTC. This codes for CASSLVGLSYQETQYF.

The V and J genes are TRBV6-1 and TRBJ2-3; 7 nucleotides line up with TRBD1. V was pared by 8 bases and J by 6 bases, with 8 bases of the junction left unmatched. The CDR3 has 13 residues. The germline gives CDR1 MNHNS, CDR2 SASEGT. The CDR3 DNA reads TGTGCCAGCTATAGGGACAGTGGGGATACGCAGTATTTT. Translation: CASYRDSGDTQYF.

This clonotype came up a few times. The chain employs TRBV7-2 and TRBJ2-5, with D perhaps TRBD1 (5 bases). Trimming shortened V by 1 base and J by 5 bases, and 14 bases separated the two germline ends. The V gene's germline CDR1 is SGHTA and CDR2 FQGNSA. CDR3 length: 15 residues. CDR3 coding DNA: TGTGCCAGCAGCTTAGGGTCCCCAGGGATGGAGACCCAGTACTTC. Translation: CASSLGSPGMETQYF.

The V call is TRBV27, the J call TRBJ2-3; 7 positions agree with TRBD2. With 7 bases clipped from V and 4 bases from J, the junction kept 14 bases outside the gene matches. Germline V gene data show CDR1 as MNHEY and CDR2 as SMNVEV (reference sequence). The CDR3 runs to 16 residues. For the CDR3, the DNA is TGTGCCAGCACCCCACGGGGCGGGGGAATCTCAGATACGCAGTATTTT. Its protein is CASTPRGGGISDTQYF.